What follows describes a single T cell receptor beta chain. Which antigen it targets is not known. Base qualities are missing; no much larger clone stands one base away. The CDR3, cysteine through phenylalanine, is 13 amino acids long. Solely the CDR3 DNA is kept, with 39 bases framed from the first base. From a lookup of the germline V gene, CDR1 and CDR2 are MNHEY and SVGEGT. Systemically healthy Caucasian individuals from Russia, some 40 in total and aged roughly 6 to 100 years, were included as donors. Each donor gave 8 to 10 milliliters of peripheral blood, collected into EDTA-treated Vacutainer tubes. Ficoll-Paque density-gradient centrifugation was used to isolate PBMCs, with at least 6.5 million per sample. Total RNA was extracted from PBMCs with Trizol reagent, with at least 6 micrograms obtained per sample. For every donor, an aliquot of PBMCs went through flow cytometry to measure the percentages of naive CD45RAhigh/CD27high T cells.

These data originate in a study of blood T cells in healthy people across ages (dated by TCRdb to the mid-2010s). Broadly, across the study: In model experiments, template switching captured about one uniquely barcoded TCR beta cDNA molecule for every two T cells. The study analyzed two additional independent replicas of 1 million unique cDNA reads from the same blood draw for two donors, one aged 18 to 29 and one aged 80 or older. Four age groups were formed from the donors: young (average approximately 15 years), middle-aged (more than 35), aged (over 55) and long-lived (roughly 88). To avoid experimental bias, donors of different ages were distributed randomly across sequencing lanes. The study measured age-related changes in TCR beta repertoire diversity using deep sequencing normalized with unique cDNA molecular identifiers.

Points the paper makes about the study in general: Bulk unsorted PBMC profiling prevented conclusive comparison of naive and antigen-experienced compartments. The long-lived group showed more naive CD4+ T cells, fewer expanded clones and increased TCR diversity than the aged group, suggesting age selection. Donor CMV infection status was unknown, potentially confounding age-related changes in expanded clonotypes. The percentage of naive T cells measured by flow cytometry correlated strongly with observed TCR beta diversity. As age increased, observed TCR beta diversity per million T cells dropped in a roughly linear way, and a significant reduction was already evident by age around 41. Estimates of total diversity from one million sequenced T cells were regarded as lower bounds and underestimates.

The protocol used for the library was 5' RACE. The reads were generated on an Illumina HiSeq 2500. The second PCR ran for about 7 to 11 cycles and used a J-beta primer mix along with a sample-barcoded 5' primer. A unique molecular identifier was introduced onto each TCR beta cDNA molecule by a template-switch 5' adaptor carrying 12 random nucleotides. Each sample yielded at least 3 million CDR3-containing paired-end reads. The Mint cDNA synthesis kit, primed by a TRBC-specific oligonucleotide, was used to synthesize first-strand cDNA from all RNA. After uracil-DNA glycosylase treatment, a first 18-cycle PCR used universal primers M1SS and BC2_uni_R on all cDNA. On the study's bioinformatics: Each sample was normalized by randomly selecting 1 million high-quality reads, each carrying a distinct molecular identifier. Instead of being binned into consensus sequences, reads that shared molecular identifiers were thrown out. MiTCR, with a Q25 quality threshold and the strictest error-elimination algorithm, was used for CDR3 identification, clonotype clustering and error correction. A nonparametric unseen species model using Euler transformation provided a lower-bound estimate of total TCR beta diversity. Clones were called with MiXCR by TCRdb after fastp trimmed the public reads at Q25, and only in-frame beta chains were retained. Every CDR3 protein is listed once, alongside the most common genes and DNA of its rows. The V and J calls were not made by the authors but by TCRdb's processing. This sample gives over 1,200,000 distinct CDR3 sequences in total; around 55% of them show up just once. The ten largest clonotypes hold about 6.3% of the sample.

The origin of this receptor is a man aged 18-30 years in good health. The chain is made from TRBV6-2 or TRBV6-3 and TRBJ2-4; tentative D gene TRBD1, with 6 bases matching. The J call is doubtful: the DNA matches TRBJ2-7 better. Sequencing was performed on blood. The nucleotide sequence reads as follows: TGTGCCAGCAGTACAGGGTACACCTACGAGCAGTACTTC. This translates into CASSTGYTYEQYF.